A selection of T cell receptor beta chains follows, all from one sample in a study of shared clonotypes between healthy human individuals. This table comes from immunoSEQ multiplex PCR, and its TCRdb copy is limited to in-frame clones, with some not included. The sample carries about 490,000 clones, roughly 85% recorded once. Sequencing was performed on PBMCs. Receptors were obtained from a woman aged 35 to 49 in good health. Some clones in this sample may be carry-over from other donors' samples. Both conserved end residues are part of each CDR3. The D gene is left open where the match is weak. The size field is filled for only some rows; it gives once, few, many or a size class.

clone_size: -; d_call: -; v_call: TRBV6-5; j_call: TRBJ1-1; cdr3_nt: TGTGCCAGCAGGCACGACACTGAAGCTTTCTTT; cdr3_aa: CASRHDTEAFF
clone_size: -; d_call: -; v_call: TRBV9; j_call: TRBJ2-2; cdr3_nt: TGTGCCAGCAGCCCTCAACAGAACACCGGGGAGCTGTTTTTT; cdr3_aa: CASSPQQNTGELFF
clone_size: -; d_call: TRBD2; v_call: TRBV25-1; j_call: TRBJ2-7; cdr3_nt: TGTGCCAGCAGTGAACCCCCGGGACTAGCGGGATCCTACGAGCAGTACTTC; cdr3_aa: CASSEPPGLAGSYEQYF
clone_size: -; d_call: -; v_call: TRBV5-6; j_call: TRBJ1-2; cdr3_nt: TGTGCCAGCAGCTCCCCGTCGGGGGCGGCGGGCTACACCTTC; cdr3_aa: CASSSPSGAAGYTF
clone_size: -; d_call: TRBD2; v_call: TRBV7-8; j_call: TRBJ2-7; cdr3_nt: TGTGCCAGCAGCTTTAGGAGCGGGAGAGAGTACGAGCAGTACTTC; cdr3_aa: CASSFRSGREYEQYF
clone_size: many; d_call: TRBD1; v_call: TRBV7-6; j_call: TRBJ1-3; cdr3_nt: TGTGCCAGCAGCTTAGCAGAGGGACAGGGCACTGGAAACACCATATATTTT; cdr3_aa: CASSLAEGQGTGNTIYF
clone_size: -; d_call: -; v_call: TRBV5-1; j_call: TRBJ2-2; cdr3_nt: TGCGCCAGCGGGGGGACAGAGAACACCGGGGAGCTGTTTTTT; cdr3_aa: CASGGTENTGELFF
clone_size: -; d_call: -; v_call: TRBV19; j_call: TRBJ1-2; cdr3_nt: TGTGCCAGTAGTCCGCAGGGGACCGCAGCCACCCTAAGCGGCTACACCTTC; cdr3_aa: CASSPQGTAATLSGYTF
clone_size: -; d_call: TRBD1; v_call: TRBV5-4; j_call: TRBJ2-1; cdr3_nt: TGTGCCAGCAGCGAACAGGGGTACAATGAGCAGTTCTTC; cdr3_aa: CASSEQGYNEQFF
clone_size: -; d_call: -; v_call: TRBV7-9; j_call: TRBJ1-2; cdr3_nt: TGTGCCAGCAGCTTAGTACCACCGGGACCGTTCAACTATGGCTACACCTTC; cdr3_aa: CASSLVPPGPFNYGYTF
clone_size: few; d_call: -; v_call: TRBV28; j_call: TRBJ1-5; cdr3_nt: TGTGCCAGCACGGTGAGCAATCAGCCCCAGCATTTT; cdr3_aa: CASTVSNQPQHF
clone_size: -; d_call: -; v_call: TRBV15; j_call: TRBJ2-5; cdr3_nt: TGTGCCACCAGCAGAGTCCAGCAAGAGACCCGGTACTTC; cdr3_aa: CATSRVQQETRYF
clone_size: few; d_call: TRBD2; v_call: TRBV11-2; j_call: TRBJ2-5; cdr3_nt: TGTGCCAGCAGCTTAGTTGCGGCGGGAGGGCCAGAGACCCAGTACTTC; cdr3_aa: CASSLVAAGGPETQYF
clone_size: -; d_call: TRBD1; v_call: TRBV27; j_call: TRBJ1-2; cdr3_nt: TGTGCCAGCACCTCCTGGAACCCAGGACAGGGTGCTAACTATGGCTACACCTTC; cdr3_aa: CASTSWNPGQGANYGYTF
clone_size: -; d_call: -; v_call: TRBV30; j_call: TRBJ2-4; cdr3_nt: TGTGCCTGGAGGGGCCCAGTCAAAAACATTCAGTACTTC; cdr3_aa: CAWRGPVKNIQYF
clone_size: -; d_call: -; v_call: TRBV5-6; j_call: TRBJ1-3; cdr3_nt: TGTGCCAGCAGCTTGGCGGGTCTCGGAGACACCATATATTTT; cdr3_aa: CASSLAGLGDTIYF
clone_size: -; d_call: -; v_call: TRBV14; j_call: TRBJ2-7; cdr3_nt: TGTGCCAGCAGCCAAGGGGCTGGGGGCGAGCAGTACTTC; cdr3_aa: CASSQGAGGEQYF
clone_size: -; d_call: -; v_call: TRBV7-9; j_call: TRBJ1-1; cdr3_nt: TGTGCCAGCAGCCCCCGGACGGGCACGGGGACTTTCTTT; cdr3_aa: CASSPRTGTGTFF
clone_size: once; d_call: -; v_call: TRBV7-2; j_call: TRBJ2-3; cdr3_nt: TGTGCCAGCAGTCCTTTTGGGGATACGCAGTATTTT; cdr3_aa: CASSPFGDTQYF
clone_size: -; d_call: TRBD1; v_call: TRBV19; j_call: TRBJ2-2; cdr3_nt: TGTGCCAGTAAACCCCTCCCTCCGGGACAGGGTCCCGGGGAGCTGTTTTTT; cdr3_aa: CASKPLPPGQGPGELFF
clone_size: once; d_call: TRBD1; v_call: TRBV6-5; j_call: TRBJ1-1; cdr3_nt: TGTGCCAGCAGTTCTAGGGGGCCGAACACTGAAGCTTTCTTT; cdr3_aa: CASSSRGPNTEAFF
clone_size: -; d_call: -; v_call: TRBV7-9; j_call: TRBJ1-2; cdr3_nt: TGTGCCAGCAGCTTAGGGGGCGGCTATGGCTACACCTTC; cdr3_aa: CASSLGGGYGYTF
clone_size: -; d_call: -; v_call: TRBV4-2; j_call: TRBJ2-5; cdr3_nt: TGTGCCAGCAGCCAAGCCCTACCCGGGCCCCAGGGGGGGACCCAGTACTTC; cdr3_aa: CASSQALPGPQGGTQYF
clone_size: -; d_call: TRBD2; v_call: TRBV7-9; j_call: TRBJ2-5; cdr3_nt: TGTGCCAGCAGCTTAGCGCTAGCGGGAGTTGGGGAGACCCAGTACTTC; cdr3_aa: CASSLALAGVGETQYF
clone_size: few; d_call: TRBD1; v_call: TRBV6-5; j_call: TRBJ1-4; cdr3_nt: TGTGCCAGCAGTTACTCAAACAGGGGTGAAAATGAAAAACTGTTTTTT; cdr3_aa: CASSYSNRGENEKLFF
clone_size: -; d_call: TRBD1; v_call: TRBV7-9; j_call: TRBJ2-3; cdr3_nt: TGTGCCAGCAGCTTTGGACAGGGGAGGGGAGGAACAGATACGCAGTATTTT; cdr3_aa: CASSFGQGRGGTDTQYF
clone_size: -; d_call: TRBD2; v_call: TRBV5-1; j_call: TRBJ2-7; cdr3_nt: TGCGCCAGCAGCCAGACTAGCGGGAGGGATGAGCAGTACTTC; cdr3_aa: CASSQTSGRDEQYF
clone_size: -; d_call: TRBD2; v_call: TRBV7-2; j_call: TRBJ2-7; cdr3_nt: TGTGCCAGCAGCTTAGGGGGACTAGCGTTCCGGGGTCGTCGCGAGCAGTACTTC; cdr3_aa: CASSLGGLAFRGRREQYF
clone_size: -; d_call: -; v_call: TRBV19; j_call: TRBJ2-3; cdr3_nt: TGTGCCAGTAGGAAGTTGGGGGCAGGGAATATTGGTACGCAGTATTTT; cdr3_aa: CASRKLGAGNIGTQYF
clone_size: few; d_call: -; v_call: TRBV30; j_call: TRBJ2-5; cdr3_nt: TGTGCCTGGAGTAGGACACAAGGAGAGACCCAGTACTTC; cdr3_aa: CAWSRTQGETQYF
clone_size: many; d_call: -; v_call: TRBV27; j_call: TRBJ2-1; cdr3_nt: TGTGCCAGCAGTCGTAGGGGCGGGGACTACAATGAGCAGTTCTTC; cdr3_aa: CASSRRGGDYNEQFF
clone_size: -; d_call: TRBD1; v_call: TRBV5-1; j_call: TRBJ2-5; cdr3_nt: TGCGCCAGCAGCAGGGGACAGGGGGCGGGAGAGACCCAGTACTTC; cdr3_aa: CASSRGQGAGETQYF
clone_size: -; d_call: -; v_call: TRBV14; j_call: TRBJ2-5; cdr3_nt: TGTGCCAGCAGCCAAGAGACAGGAGGGATAGAGACCCAGTACTTC; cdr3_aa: CASSQETGGIETQYF
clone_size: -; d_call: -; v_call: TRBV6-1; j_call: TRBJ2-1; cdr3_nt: TGTGCCAGCAGTGAAGCGTGGAACAGGGCACACGAGCAGTTCTTC; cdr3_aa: CASSEAWNRAHEQFF
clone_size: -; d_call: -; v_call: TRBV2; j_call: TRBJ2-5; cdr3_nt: TGTGCCAGCACCGAGAAGACCGGGACGGAGACCCAGTACTTC; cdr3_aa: CASTEKTGTETQYF
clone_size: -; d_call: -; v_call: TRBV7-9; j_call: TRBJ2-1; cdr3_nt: TGTGCCAGCAGCAAGACTACTCTGAACAATGAGCAGTTCTTC; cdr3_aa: CASSKTTLNNEQFF
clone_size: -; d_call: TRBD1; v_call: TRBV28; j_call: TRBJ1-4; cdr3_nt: TGTGCCAGCAGTTTATCGGGGACAGGGGGGAATGAAAAACTGTTTTTT; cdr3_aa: CASSLSGTGGNEKLFF
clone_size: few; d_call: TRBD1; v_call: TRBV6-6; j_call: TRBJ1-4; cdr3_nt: TGTGCCAGCAGACCCGGGACAGGGTCGCGGAAAGAAAAACTGTTTTTT; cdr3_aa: CASRPGTGSRKEKLFF
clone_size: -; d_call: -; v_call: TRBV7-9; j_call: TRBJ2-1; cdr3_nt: TGTGCCAGCAGACGGGACCCGCCGGAGCAGTTCTTC; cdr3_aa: CASRRDPPEQFF
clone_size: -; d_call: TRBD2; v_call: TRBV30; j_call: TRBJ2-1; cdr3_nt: TGTGCCTGGAGTGTGAGGCTAGCGGGTTACAATGAGCAGTTCTTC; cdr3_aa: CAWSVRLAGYNEQFF